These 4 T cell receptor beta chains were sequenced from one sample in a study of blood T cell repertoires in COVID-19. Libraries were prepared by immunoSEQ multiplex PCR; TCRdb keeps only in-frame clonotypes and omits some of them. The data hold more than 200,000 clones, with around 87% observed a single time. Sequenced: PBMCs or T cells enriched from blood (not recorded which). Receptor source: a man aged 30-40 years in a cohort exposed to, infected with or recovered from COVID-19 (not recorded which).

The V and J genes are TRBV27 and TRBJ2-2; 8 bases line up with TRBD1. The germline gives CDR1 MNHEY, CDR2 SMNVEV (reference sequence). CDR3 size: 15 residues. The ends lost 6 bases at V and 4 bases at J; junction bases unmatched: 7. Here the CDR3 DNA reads TGTGCCAGCAGCTATTACGGGACAGGCACCGGGGAGCTGTTTTTT. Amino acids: CASSYYGTGTGELFF.

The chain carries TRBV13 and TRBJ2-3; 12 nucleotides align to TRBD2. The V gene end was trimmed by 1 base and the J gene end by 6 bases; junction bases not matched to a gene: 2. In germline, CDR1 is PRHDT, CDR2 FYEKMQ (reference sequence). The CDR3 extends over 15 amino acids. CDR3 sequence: CASSLVLAGGDTQYF. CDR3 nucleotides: TGTGCCAGCAGCTTAGTGCTAGCGGGAGGGGATACGCAGTATTTT.

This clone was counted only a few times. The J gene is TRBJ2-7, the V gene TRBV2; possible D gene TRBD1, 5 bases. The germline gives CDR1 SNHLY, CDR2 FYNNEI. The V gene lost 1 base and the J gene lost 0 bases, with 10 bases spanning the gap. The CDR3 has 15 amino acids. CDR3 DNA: TGTGCCAGCAGTGAAGGAGGACATCGCTCCTACGAGCAGTACTTC. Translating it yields CASSEGGHRSYEQYF.

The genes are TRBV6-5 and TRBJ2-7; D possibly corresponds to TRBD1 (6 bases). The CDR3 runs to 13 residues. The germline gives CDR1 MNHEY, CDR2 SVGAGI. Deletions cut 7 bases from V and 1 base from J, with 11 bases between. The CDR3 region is CASTWDKSYEQYF. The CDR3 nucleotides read TGTGCCAGCACCTGGGACAAGTCCTACGAGCAGTACTTC.